This T cell receptor beta chain was recorded in a study of blood T cell repertoires in COVID-19. J gave up 0 bases and V 5 bases, and 2 bases lay outside the gene matches. This CDR3 has 14 residues. Germline CDR1 MNHEY, CDR2 SVGAGI. Residents of about 25 US areas, aged about 18 to 89 years, made up the participants. Each recovered donor of Cohort 3 presented with two negative PCRs, clearance, or symptom resolution. Sequencing was performed with immunoSEQ multiplex PCR; in TCRdb, only in-frame clones are kept and a portion is missing. There are approximately 360,000 clones in the sample; 80% to 85% occur only once, and approximately 5.4% lies in the top ten.

The TCR was taken from a woman aged 50 to 60 who had recovered from COVID-19. Specimen: PBMCs or T cells enriched from blood (not recorded which). The rearrangement links TRBV6-5 to TRBJ1-2; 8 bases fit TRBD1. CDR3 sequence: CASSRDRTNYGYTF. The CDR3 DNA reads TGTGCCAGCAGTCGGGACAGGACTAACTATGGCTACACCTTC.